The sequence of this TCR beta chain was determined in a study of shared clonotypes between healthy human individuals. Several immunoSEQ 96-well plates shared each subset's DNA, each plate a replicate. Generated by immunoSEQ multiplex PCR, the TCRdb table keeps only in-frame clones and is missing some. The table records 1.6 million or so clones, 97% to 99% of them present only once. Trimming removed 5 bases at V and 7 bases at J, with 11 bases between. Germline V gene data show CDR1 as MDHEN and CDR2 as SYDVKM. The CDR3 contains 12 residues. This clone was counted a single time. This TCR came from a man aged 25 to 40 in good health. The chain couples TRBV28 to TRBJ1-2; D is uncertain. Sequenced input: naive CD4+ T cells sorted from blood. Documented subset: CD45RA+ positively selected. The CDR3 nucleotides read TGTGCCAGCAGTGAACAACCAGGTGGCTACACCTTC. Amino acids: CASSEQPGGYTF.